The 22 T cell receptor beta chains below come from one sample, sequenced in a study of blood T cell repertoires in COVID-19. The protocol was immunoSEQ multiplex PCR, while the TCRdb copy is restricted to in-frame clones and leaves out a portion. The sample includes about 88,000 clones, around 93% of them seen just once. Sequencing input: peripheral blood. Source of these receptors: a human donor with active COVID-19. The donor label of this sample is uncertain.

V and J are TRBV5-6 and TRBJ2-3; 10 positions match TRBD2. The CDR3 spans 13 residues. The trim removed 2 bases at V and 8 bases at J, leaving 2 bases unmatched. Germline lookup yields CDR1 SGHDT and CDR2 YYEEEE. The CDR3 protein is CASSFPSGGTQYF. In nucleotides, the CDR3 is TGTGCCAGCAGCTTCCCTAGCGGGGGTACGCAGTATTTT.

The rearrangement links TRBV10-3 to TRBJ2-1; no firm D call. V lost 1 base to trimming and J lost 9 bases, with 16 bases between them. The germline CDR1 and CDR2 sequences are ENHRY and SYGVKD. CDR3 length: 15 amino acids. CDR3 nucleotide sequence: TGTGCCATCAGTGAGTATGGTGAGCAAATGGTTGAGCAGTTCTTC. It encodes CAISEYGEQMVEQFF.

The chain employs TRBV7-9 and TRBJ1-2; weak D call: TRBD1 (6 bases). V lost 4 bases, J lost 2 bases, and 11 bases lay in between. There are 14 residues in the CDR3. CDR1 and CDR2 from the germline V gene are SEHNR and FQNEAQ (reference sequence). The CDR3 DNA follows: TGTGCCAGCAGCTATGGACAGACAAACTATGGCTACACCTTC. Translating it yields CASSYGQTNYGYTF.

By share of the sample, this clone is large. The J gene is TRBJ2-7, the V gene TRBV7-9; the match to TRBD1 covers 8 bases. Germline-derived CDR1 and CDR2 are SEHNR and FQNEAQ (reference sequence). Trimming at V came to 4 bases and at J to 7 bases, leaving 15 bases not matched to a gene. The CDR3 length is 16 residues. CDR3 protein: CASSSGGQGGTREQYF. Here the CDR3 DNA reads TGTGCCAGCAGCTCAGGCGGACAGGGCGGGACGAGAGAGCAGTACTTC.

V is TRBV11-1 and J is TRBJ1-1, with D uncertain. The germline gives CDR1 SGHAT, CDR2 FQDESV (reference sequence). CDR3 length: 14 amino acids. Between the trimmed V and J ends, which lost 2 bases and 2 bases, there was a span of 9 bases. Written as DNA, the CDR3 is TGTGCCAGCAGCTTAAATGGGCACAACACTGAAGCTTTCTTT. Its protein product is CASSLNGHNTEAFF.

This rearrangement joins TRBV7-7 to TRBJ2-5, with 14 bases fitting TRBD2. The ends lost 1 base at V and 5 bases at J; junction bases unmatched: 12. The germline CDR1 and CDR2 sequences are SSHAT and FNYEAQ (reference sequence). This CDR3 comprises 19 residues. CDR3 residues: CASSLVTSGRGFSWETQYF. The CDR3 bases are TGTGCCAGCAGCTTAGTGACTAGCGGGAGGGGCTTCTCGTGGGAGACCCAGTACTTC.

The chain is built from TRBV28 and TRBJ2-1; 13 positions match TRBD2. From germline, CDR1 is MDHEN and CDR2 SYDVKM. The CDR3 is 19 amino acids. The trim removed 5 bases at V and 3 bases at J, leaving 13 bases unmatched. CDR3: CASSPGLAGSHYLYNEQFF. CDR3 nucleotide sequence: TGTGCCAGCAGTCCGGGACTAGCGGGGTCACATTACCTCTACAATGAGCAGTTCTTC. Together with reference TRBV28 and TRBJ2-1, the CDR3 gives the full variable domain: DVKVTQSSRYLVKRTGEKVFLECVQDMDHENMFWYRQDPGLGLRLIYFSYDVKMKEKGDIPEGYSVSREKKERFSLILESASTNQTSMYLCASSPGLAGSHYLYNEQFFGPGTRLTVL.

V and J are TRBV19 and TRBJ2-5; possibly TRBD1 for D (6 bases). V lost 5 bases and J lost 1, with 14 bases in between. The CDR3 loop spans 15 amino acids. CDR1 and CDR2 (germline): LNHDA, SQIVND (reference sequence). As DNA, the CDR3 is TGTGCCAGTAGTCCTTACAGGGTATCCCAAGAGACCCAGTACTTC. The encoded protein is CASSPYRVSQETQYF.

The V gene is TRBV19, the J gene TRBJ2-7; 7 nucleotides align to TRBD1. Germline CDR1 and CDR2: LNHDA and SQIVND (reference sequence). The CDR3 has 13 amino acids. Germline trimming cut 7 bases from V and 2 bases from J; bases unmatched to any gene: 5. The CDR3 sequence is CASNNRGTYEQYF. The DNA of the CDR3 is TGTGCCAGTAACAACAGGGGTACCTACGAGCAGTACTTC.

The rearrangement uses TRBV7-2 and TRBJ2-7, with 9 bases that match TRBD2. The length of the CDR3 is 15 residues. Germline CDR1 and CDR2: SGHTA and FQGNSA. Germline trimming cut 2 bases from V and 6 bases from J; bases unmatched to any gene: 8. The CDR3 region is CASSLRRRGGAEQYF. Here the CDR3 DNA reads TGTGCCAGCAGCTTACGTAGGCGGGGGGGCGCCGAGCAGTACTTC.

The chain links TRBV14 to TRBJ1-5; D ambiguous. Germline V gene lookup returns CDR1 SGHDN and CDR2 FVKESK. This CDR3 spans 13 amino acids. The V and J ends lost 4 bases and 2 bases respectively, with 6 bases between them. The CDR3 reads CASSPAGNQPQHF. The CDR3 bases are TGTGCCAGCAGCCCGGCGGGCAATCAGCCCCAGCATTTT.

The CDR3: CASSASGAAYEQYF. Here the CDR3 DNA reads TGTGCCAGCAGCGCAAGCGGGGCGGCCTACGAGCAGTACTTC. This rearrangement joins TRBV5-4 to TRBJ2-7, with 7 bases fitting TRBD2. Per the germline V gene, CDR1 is SGHNT and CDR2 is YYREEE (reference sequence). The CDR3 runs 14 residues. The trim removed 4 bases at V and 2 bases at J, leaving 6 bases unmatched.

The V and J genes are TRBV5-5 and TRBJ2-5; 8 bases agree with TRBD2. Germline-derived CDR1 and CDR2 are SGHKS and YYEKEE (reference sequence). The CDR3 length is 19 residues. J was trimmed by 9 bases and V by 5 bases; bases with no gene match: 27. CDR3 in DNA: TGTGCCAGCAGGATCTCCGGGACTAGGCCTTCATCTCTGAACGTGGCCCAGTACTTC. Amino acids: CASRISGTRPSSLNVAQYF. Together with reference TRBV5-5 and TRBJ2-5, the CDR3 gives the full variable domain: DAGVTQSPTHLIKTRGQQVTLRCSPISGHKSVSWYQQVLGQGPQFIFQYYEKEERGRGNFPDRFSARQFPNYSSELNVNALLLGDSALYLCASRISGTRPSSLNVAQYFGPGTRLLVL.

The chain couples TRBV6-2 or TRBV6-3 to TRBJ2-1, with TRBD1 matching 7 bases. The J segment lost 4 bases and the V segment lost 5 bases, leaving 2 bases of the junction unmatched. Germline assignment: CDR1 MNHEY and CDR2 SVGEGT. The CDR3 length is 13 residues. CDR3 sequence: CASSQTGYNEQFF. CDR3 coding DNA: TGTGCCAGCAGTCAGACAGGGTACAATGAGCAGTTCTTC.

In this sample, this clone turned up once. V is TRBV6-5 and J is TRBJ1-2, with D perhaps matching TRBD1 (5 bases). Deletions cut 0 bases from V and 7 bases from J, with 12 bases between. The CDR3 is 14 residues long. Germline V gene data show CDR1 as MNHEY and CDR2 as SVGAGI. The DNA of the CDR3 is TGTGCCAGCAGTTACTCGACAGACAGAACTGGCTACACCTTC. Amino acids: CASSYSTDRTGYTF.

The chain joins TRBV15 to TRBJ1-3, with 7 bases fitting TRBD1. V lost 5 bases and J lost 2; bases outside the gene matches: 6. The CDR3 sequence is 15 residues long. Per the germline V gene, CDR1 is LNHNV and CDR2 is YYDKDF (reference sequence). The CDR3 region is CATSQGDLAGNTIYF. DNA for the CDR3: TGTGCCACCAGCCAGGGGGACTTGGCTGGAAACACCATATATTTT.

V and J are TRBV9 and TRBJ1-6, with TRBD1 matching 10 bases. The CDR3 length is 17 residues. Germline V gene lookup returns CDR1 SGDLS and CDR2 YYNGEE. The V segment lost 3 bases and the J segment 7 bases; nucleotides outside the gene matches: 10. The CDR3, as DNA: TGTGCCAGCAGCGCCGGGACAGGGGTCGGTAGAAATTCACCCCTCCACTTT. Translation gives CASSAGTGVGRNSPLHF. The full variable domain, completed using reference TRBV9 and TRBJ1-6, is DSGVTQTPKHLITATGQRVTLRCSPRSGDLSVYWYQQSLDQGLQFLIQYYNGEERAKGNILERFSAQQFPDLHSELNLSSLELGDSALYFCASSAGTGVGRNSPLHFGNGTRLTVT.

The rearrangement links TRBV18 to TRBJ1-1, with TRBD1 matching 9 bases. The CDR3 has 15 residues. J gave up 3 bases and V 4 bases, and 6 bases lay outside the gene matches. Germline V lookup: CDR1 KGHSH, CDR2 LQKENI. Here the CDR3 DNA reads TGTGCCAGCTCACTAAGGACAGGGGAACACACTGAAGCTTTCTTT. This encodes CASSLRTGEHTEAFF.

This chain uses TRBV5-1 with TRBJ2-7, with D possibly being TRBD2 (6 bases). The CDR3 totals 12 residues. The V gene's germline CDR1 is SGHRS and CDR2 YFSETQ. The V end lost 1 base, the J end lost 6 bases, and 8 bases lay between the germline ends. The chain's CDR3 is CASSLYGGEQYF. CDR3 sequence (DNA): TGCGCCAGCAGCTTGTACGGGGGCGAGCAGTACTTC.

The rearrangement uses TRBV3-1 (or the pseudogene TRBV3-2) and TRBJ1-1; TRBD1 agrees at 10 bases. CDR1 and CDR2 (germline): LGHDT, YNNKEL (reference sequence). After removal of 5 bases from V and 6 bases from J, the junction contained 9 bases not matched to a gene. CDR3 length equals 15 residues. Here the CDR3 DNA reads TGTGCCAGCAGCTTTCGGGGAGGACAGGGGGCTGAAGCTTTCTTT. This gives the protein CASSFRGGQGAEAFF.

The J gene is TRBJ2-3, the V gene TRBV10-3; D is perhaps TRBD1 (6 bases). Germline loops: CDR1 ENHRY, CDR2 SYGVKD. The V and J ends lost 1 base and 0 bases respectively, with 20 bases between them. The CDR3 consists of 19 residues. This chain's CDR3 is CAISEWSTYRALSTDTQYF. CDR3 nucleotides: TGTGCCATCAGTGAGTGGTCAACCTACAGGGCCCTTAGCACAGATACGCAGTATTTT.

V is TRBV5-1 and J is TRBJ1-6; D ambiguous. The germline V and J ends were trimmed by 5 bases and 7 bases, with 16 bases remaining between them. Germline V CDR1 and CDR2: SGHRS, YFSETQ. The length of the CDR3 is 15 residues. The CDR3, as DNA: TGCGCCAGCAGTGAGGGCCCGCGGGAGAATTCACCCCTCCACTTT. It yields the protein CASSEGPRENSPLHF.